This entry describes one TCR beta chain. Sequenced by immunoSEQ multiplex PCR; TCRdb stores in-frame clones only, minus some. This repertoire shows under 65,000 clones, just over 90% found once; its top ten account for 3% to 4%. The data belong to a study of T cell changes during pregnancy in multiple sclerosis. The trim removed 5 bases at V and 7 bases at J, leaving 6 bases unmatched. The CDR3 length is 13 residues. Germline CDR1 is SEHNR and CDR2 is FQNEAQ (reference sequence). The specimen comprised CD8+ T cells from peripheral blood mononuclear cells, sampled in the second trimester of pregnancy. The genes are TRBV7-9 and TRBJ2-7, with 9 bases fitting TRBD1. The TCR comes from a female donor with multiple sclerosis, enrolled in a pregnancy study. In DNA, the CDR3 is TGTGCCAGCAGCCCACAGGGGGCAAGGGAGCAGTACTTC. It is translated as CASSPQGAREQYF.